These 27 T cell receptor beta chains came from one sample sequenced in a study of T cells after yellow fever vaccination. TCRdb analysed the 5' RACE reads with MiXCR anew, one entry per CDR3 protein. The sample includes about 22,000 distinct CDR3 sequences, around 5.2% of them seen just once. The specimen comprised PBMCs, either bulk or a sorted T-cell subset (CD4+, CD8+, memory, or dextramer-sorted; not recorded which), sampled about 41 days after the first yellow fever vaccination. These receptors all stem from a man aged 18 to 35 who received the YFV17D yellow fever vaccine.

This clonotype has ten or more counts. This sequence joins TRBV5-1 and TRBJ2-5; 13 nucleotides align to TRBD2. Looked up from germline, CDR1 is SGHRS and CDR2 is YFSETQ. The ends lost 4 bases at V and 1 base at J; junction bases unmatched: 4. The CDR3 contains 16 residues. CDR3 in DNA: TGCGCCAGCAGCCCCGGGACTAGCGGGGCCCAAGAGACCCAGTACTTC. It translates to CASSPGTSGAQETQYF.

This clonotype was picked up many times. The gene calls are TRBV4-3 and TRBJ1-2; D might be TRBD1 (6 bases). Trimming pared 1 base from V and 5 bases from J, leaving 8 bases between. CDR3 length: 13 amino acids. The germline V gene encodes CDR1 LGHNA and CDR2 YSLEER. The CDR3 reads CASSQGGGYGYTF. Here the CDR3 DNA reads TGCGCCAGCAGCCAAGGAGGGGGTTATGGCTACACCTTC.

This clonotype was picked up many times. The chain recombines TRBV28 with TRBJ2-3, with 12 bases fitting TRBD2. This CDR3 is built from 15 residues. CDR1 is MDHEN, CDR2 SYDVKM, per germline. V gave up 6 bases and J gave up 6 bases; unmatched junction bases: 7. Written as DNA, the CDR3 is TGTGCCAGCAGAACCGGGACTAGCGGGTCCGATACGCAGTATTTT. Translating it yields CASRTGTSGSDTQYF.

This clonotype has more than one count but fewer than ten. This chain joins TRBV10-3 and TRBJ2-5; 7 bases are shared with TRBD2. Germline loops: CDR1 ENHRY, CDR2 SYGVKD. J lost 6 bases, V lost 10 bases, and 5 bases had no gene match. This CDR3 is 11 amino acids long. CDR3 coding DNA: TGTGCCACCCGGGACTATAAGACCCAGTACTTC. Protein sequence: CATRDYKTQYF.

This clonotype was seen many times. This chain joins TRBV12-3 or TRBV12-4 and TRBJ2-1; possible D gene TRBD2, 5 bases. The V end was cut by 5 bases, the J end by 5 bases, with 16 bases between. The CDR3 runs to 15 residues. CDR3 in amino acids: CASSEPGRAHNEQFF. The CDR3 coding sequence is TGTGCCAGCAGTGAGCCGGGAAGAGCCCACAATGAGCAGTTCTTC.

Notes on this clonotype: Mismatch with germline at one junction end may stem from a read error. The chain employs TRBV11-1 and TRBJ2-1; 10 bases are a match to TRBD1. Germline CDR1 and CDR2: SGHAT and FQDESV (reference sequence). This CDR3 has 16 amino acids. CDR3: CASSTGTGVGRNGQFF. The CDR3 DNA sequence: TGTGCCAGCAGCACAGGGACAGGGGTCGGCCGCAATGGGCAGTTCTTC.

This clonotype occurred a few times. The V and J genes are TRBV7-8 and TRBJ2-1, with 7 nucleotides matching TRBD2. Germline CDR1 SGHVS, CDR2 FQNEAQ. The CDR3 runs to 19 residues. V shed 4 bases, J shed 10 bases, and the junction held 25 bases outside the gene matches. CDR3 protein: CASSYPSSGLVGSTAEQFF. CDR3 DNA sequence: TGTGCCAGCAGCTACCCCTCGTCAGGACTAGTGGGGAGCACGGCGGAGCAGTTCTTC.

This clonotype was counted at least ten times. CDR3 amino acids: CSAQGGNQPQHF. DNA of the CDR3: TGCAGTGCACAGGGGGGCAATCAGCCCCAGCATTTT. The chain couples TRBV20-1 to TRBJ1-5; TRBD1 matches 8 bases. Germline CDR1 is DFQATT and CDR2 is SNEGSKA (reference sequence). This CDR3 is built from 12 residues. With V trimmed by 6 bases and J by 2 bases, 0 bases remained unmatched.

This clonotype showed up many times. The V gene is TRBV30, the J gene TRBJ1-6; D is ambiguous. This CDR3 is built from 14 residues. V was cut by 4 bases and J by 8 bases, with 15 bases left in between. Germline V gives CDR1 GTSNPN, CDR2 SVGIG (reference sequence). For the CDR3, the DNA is TGTGCCTGGAATGTCTGGGGTGAGGATTCACCCCTCCACTTT. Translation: CAWNVWGEDSPLHF.

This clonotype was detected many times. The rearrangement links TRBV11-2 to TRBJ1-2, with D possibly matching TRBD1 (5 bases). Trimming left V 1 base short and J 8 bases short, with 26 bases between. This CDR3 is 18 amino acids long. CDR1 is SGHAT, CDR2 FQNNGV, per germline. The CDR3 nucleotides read TGTGCCAGCAGCTTAGTTACTTCGTCGCGGCGAACCGGGGGGGGCTACACCTTC. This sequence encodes CASSLVTSSRRTGGGYTF.

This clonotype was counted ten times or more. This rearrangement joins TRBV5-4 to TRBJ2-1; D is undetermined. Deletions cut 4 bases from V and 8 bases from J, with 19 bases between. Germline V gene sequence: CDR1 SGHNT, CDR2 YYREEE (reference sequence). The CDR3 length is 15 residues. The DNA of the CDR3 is TGTGCCAGCAGCCGGGCCTCGGTAGGTGGCGATGAGCAGTTCTTC. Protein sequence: CASSRASVGGDEQFF. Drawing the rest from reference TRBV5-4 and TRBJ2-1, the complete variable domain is ETGVTQSPTHLIKTRGQQVTLRCSSQSGHNTVSWYQQALGQGPQFIFQYYREEENGRGNFPPRFSGLQFPNYSSELNVNALELDDSALYLCASSRASVGGDEQFFGPGTRLTVL.

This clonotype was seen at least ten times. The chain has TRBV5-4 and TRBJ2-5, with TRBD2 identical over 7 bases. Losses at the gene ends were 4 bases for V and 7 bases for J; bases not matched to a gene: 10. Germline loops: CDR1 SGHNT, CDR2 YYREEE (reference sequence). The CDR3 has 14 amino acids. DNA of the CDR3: TGTGCCAGCAGCCCCTCCAGCGGGGAGGGGACCCAGTACTTC. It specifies CASSPSSGEGTQYF.

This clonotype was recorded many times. The CDR3 reads CASSLLIAGGQGGELFF. The CDR3 nucleotides read TGTGCCAGCAGTTTACTTATAGCGGGGGGGCAAGGCGGGGAGCTGTTTTTT. V is TRBV27 and J is TRBJ2-2; TRBD2 matches at 11 bases. Germline V gene data show CDR1 as MNHEY and CDR2 as SMNVEV (reference sequence). This CDR3 has 17 residues. V lost 2 bases and J lost 7; bases outside the gene matches: 9.

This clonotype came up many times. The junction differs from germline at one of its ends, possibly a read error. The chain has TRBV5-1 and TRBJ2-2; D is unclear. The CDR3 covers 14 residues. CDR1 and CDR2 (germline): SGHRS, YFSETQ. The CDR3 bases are TGCGCCAGCAGCCCCCCGACCTACACGGGGGAGCTGTTTTTT. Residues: CASSPPTYTGELFF.

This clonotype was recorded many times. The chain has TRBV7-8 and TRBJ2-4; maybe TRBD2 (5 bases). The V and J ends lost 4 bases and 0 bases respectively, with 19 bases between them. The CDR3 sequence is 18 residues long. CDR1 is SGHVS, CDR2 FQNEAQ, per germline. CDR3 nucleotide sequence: TGTGCCAGCAGCTCACGTACGCAGAGGAGGATAGCCAAAAACATTCAGTACTTC. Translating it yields CASSSRTQRRIAKNIQYF.

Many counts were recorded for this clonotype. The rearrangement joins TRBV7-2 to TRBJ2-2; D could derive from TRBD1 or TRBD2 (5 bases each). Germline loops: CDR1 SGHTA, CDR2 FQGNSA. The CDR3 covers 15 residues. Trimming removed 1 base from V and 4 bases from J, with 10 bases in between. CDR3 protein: CASSLGGGTTGELFF. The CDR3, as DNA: TGTGCCAGCAGCTTAGGAGGTGGGACCACCGGGGAGCTGTTTTTT.

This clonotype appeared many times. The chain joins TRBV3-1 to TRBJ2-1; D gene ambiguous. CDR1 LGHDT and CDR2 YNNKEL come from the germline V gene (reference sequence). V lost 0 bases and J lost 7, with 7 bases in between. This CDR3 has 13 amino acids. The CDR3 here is CASSQDLGNEQFF. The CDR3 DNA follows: TGTGCCAGCAGCCAAGATTTAGGGAATGAGCAGTTCTTC.

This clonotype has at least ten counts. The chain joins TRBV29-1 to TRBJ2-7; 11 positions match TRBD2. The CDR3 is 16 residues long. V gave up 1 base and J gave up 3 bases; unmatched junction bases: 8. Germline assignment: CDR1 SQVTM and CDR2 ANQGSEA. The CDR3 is CSVEGLETSGDYEQYF. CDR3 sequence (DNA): TGCAGCGTTGAAGGGCTAGAGACTAGCGGGGACTACGAGCAGTACTTC.

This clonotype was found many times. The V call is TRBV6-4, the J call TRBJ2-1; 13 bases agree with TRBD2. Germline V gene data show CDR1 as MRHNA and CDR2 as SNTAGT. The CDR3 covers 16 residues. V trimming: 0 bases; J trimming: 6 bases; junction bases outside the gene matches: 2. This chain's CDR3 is CASSDSTSGGLNEQFF. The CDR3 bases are TGTGCCAGCAGTGACTCGACTAGCGGGGGGCTCAATGAGCAGTTCTTC.

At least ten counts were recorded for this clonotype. CDR3: CASSELAGDYNEQFF. The CDR3 DNA sequence: TGTGCCAGCAGTGAATTAGCGGGCGATTACAATGAGCAGTTCTTC. The chain is built from TRBV6-1 and TRBJ2-1; 7 bases fit TRBD2. The CDR3 length is 15 residues. V was pared by 2 bases and J by 4 bases, with 5 bases of the junction left unmatched. Per germline, CDR1 MNHNS and CDR2 SASEGT.

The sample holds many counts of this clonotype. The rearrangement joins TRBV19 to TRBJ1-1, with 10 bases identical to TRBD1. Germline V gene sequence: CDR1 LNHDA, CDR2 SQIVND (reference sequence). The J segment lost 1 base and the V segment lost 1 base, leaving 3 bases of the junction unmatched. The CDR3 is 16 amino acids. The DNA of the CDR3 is TGTGCCAGTAGTATAGGTAGGGACAGGGGGAACACTGAAGCTTTCTTT. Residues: CASSIGRDRGNTEAFF.

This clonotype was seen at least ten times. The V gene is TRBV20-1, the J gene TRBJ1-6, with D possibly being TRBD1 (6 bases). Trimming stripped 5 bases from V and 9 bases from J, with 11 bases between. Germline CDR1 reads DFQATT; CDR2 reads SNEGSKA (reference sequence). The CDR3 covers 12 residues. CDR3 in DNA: TGCAGTGCTTTCACAGGGACTTCACCCCTCCACTTT. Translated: CSAFTGTSPLHF.

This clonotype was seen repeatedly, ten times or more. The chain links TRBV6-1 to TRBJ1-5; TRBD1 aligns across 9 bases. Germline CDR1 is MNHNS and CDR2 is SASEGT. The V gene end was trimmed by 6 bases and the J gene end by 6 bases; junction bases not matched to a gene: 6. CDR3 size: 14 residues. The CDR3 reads CASRAGQGFQPQHF. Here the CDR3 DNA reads TGTGCCAGCAGGGCGGGACAGGGATTTCAGCCCCAGCATTTT.

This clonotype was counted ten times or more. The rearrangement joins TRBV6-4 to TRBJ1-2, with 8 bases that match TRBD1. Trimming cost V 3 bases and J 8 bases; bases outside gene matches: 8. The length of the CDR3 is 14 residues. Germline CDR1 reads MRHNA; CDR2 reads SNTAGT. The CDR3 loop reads CASSDQGQGGGYTF. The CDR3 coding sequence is TGTGCCAGCAGTGATCAAGGACAGGGTGGGGGCTACACCTTC.

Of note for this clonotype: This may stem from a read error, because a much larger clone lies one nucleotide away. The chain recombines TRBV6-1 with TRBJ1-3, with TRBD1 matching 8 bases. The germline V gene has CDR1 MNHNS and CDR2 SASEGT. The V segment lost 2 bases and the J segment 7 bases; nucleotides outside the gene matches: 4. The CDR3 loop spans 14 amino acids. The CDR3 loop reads CASSEQGASNTIYF. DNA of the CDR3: TGTGCCAGCAGTGAACAGGGGGCAAGTAACACCATATATTTT.

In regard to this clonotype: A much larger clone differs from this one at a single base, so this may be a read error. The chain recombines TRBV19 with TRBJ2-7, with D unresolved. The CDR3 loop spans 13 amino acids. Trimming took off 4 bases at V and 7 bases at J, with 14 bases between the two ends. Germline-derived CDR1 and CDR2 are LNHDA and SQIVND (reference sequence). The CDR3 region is CASSSRAAWEQYF. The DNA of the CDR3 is TGTGCCAGTAGTAGTCGTGCCGCTTGGGAGCAGTACTTC.

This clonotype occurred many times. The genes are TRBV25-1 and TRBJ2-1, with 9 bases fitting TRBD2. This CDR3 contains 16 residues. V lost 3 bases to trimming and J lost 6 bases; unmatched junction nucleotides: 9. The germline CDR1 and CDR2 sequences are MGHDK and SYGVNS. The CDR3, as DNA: TGTGCCAGCAGTGAGAGTCTAGCGGGGCACCCCAATGAGCAGTTCTTC. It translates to CASSESLAGHPNEQFF.